A selection of T cell receptor beta chains follows, all from one sample in a study of OX40 agonist ivuxolimab in advanced cancers. The method was immunoSEQ multiplex PCR; TCRdb's version includes in-frame clones alone and lacks a portion of them. The sample includes over 40,000 clones, roughly 80% of them seen just once. The starting material was CD4+ or CD8+ T cells sorted from blood, obtained in a trial of the OX40 agonist ivuxolimab. These receptors all come from an adult with an advanced solid tumor such as melanoma, head and neck, liver or kidney cancer. The conserved cysteine and the conserved F or W are not part of the CDR3 here.

V gene,CDR3 protein
TRBV19,ASSITASGQETQY
TRBV2,ASSEPGQANTEAF
TRBV25-1,ASRGRLSNEKLF
TRBV28,ASTTTGGSSGANVLT
TRBV19,ASSMTAGGLSEQY
TRBV28,ASSPSLGRNQPQH
TRBV11-2,ATRKPRTVYGYT
TRBV5-6,ASSYRGPSSGNTIY
TRBV30,AWSRGQIFPEAF
TRBV7-2,ASSENRVGEQY
TRBV4-3,ASSQGTQYEQY
TRBV29-1,SVERSSHGYT
TRBV11-1,ASSRDTLNYGYT
TRBV4-1,ASSRSGTVNTEAF
TRBV18,ASSPPGSYAKNIQY
TRBV30,AWTPGLAGGRETQY
TRBV7-2,ASSWTINEKLF
TRBV2,ASRATGVMYEQY
TRBV11-3,ASSPGLAGRETQY
TRBV4-2,ASSQDNPVGREVY
TRBV29-1,SAAQTQETQY
TRBV7-9,ASHSTQGPKIYGYT
TRBV12-1,ASSFRDRGLFREKLF
TRBV28,ASSPWTSGRETDTQY
TRBV11-2,ASSLVSDFAYEQY
TRBV11-2,ASSSSSGGNEQF
TRBV19,ASSQTGGWDGANVLT
TRBV11-1,ASSFEPYAQY
TRBV19,ASSTPTSAIYEQY
TRBV6-1,ASRLQELGTGELF
TRBV10-3,AIQGQGTEAF
TRBV11-2,ASSPPWGSGRARNEQF
TRBV11-3,ASSLVGRPYEQY
TRBV6-1,ATGTIGNTIY
TRBV7-8,ASSQGQNYGYT
TRBV19,ASTTDRVLSYGYT
TRBV7-9,ASSLGTSEKLF
TRBV14,ASSLRRGRSTDTQY
TRBV30,AWSVVAVAKNIQY
TRBV7-8,ASSSWRSGRGEQF